The clone carrying this TCR beta chain showed up just a few times. Antigen specificity is unknown. V shed 6 bases and J shed 6 bases, with 17 bases lying between them. The germline gives CDR1 MNHNS, CDR2 SASEGT. The CDR3 runs 14 residues. This entry belongs to a study of T cells after yellow fever vaccination. Study-level points and caveats: In post-booster samples, most primary-vaccination clones reappeared (96% CD4, 75% to 90% CD8). Abundant clonotypes from the bulk population could contaminate FACS-sorted repertoires. Although the secondary response was weaker, it peaked faster, at day 5 versus 15.

Using its own MiXCR run on the 5' RACE reads, TCRdb lists one record per CDR3 protein. This table holds 300,000 to 400,000 distinct CDR3 sequences, 8.5% to 10% found once. This receptor was obtained from a man between 18 and 35 years old who received the YFV17D yellow fever vaccine. This sample comprised PBMCs, obtained on the day of the first yellow fever vaccination. The V gene is TRBV6-1, the J gene TRBJ1-1; tentatively, D is TRBD1 (5 bases). In nucleotides, the CDR3 is TGTGCCAGCAGCCAGAATCCGGGACTCCCTGAAGCTTTCTTT. Its translation: CASSQNPGLPEAFF.